The clone carrying this TCR beta chain was picked up a small number of times. The data were taken from a study of cytomegalovirus exposure and HLA in healthy donors. Study details: Of all 370 or so donors who were genotyped, under 90% belonged to the Caucasian-associated ancestry cluster.

Researchers ran the PCR with 60 Vbeta and 13 Jbeta primers. Only in-frame clones appear in the TCRdb table, and some are missing; sequencing was by immunoSEQ multiplex PCR. Of hundreds of thousands of clones listed, over 65% are singletons. The CDR3 sequence is 15 residues long. Trimming shortened V by 5 bases and J by 0 bases, and 12 bases separated the two germline ends. Looked up from germline, CDR1 is SGHKS and CDR2 is YYEKEE (reference sequence). J is TRBJ2-1 and V is TRBV5-5, with D maybe TRBD2 (6 bases). This TCR was sampled from a woman aged 55-70 years in good health and CMV-seropositive. Sample: PBMCs. CDR3 residues: CASRLGGSSYNEQFF. As DNA, the CDR3 is TGTGCCAGCAGGCTCGGGGGTAGCTCCTACAATGAGCAGTTCTTC.